Following are 17 T cell receptor beta chains from one sample sequenced in a study of breast tumors, draining lymph nodes, adjacent tissues. TCRdb processed the multiplex PCR reads anew with MiXCR; each CDR3 protein has one entry. The sample gives under 350,000 distinct CDR3 sequences, about 30% of which show up once; more than 0.85% is in the top ten. Axillary draining lymph nodes of breast cancer patients supplied the node samples. The sequenced sample consisted of axillary lymph node tissue. These receptors were obtained from a female donor with breast cancer. Some clones in this sample may be carry-over from other donors' samples.

This clonotype was seen many times. The rearrangement joins TRBV29-1 to TRBJ2-1; 8 bases are shared with TRBD2. V shed 7 bases, J shed 3 bases, and the junction held 11 bases outside the gene matches. The CDR3 sequence is 15 residues long. The germline CDR1 and CDR2 sequences are SQVTM and ANQGSEA. The CDR3 spells CSAHRGLVNYNEQFF. The CDR3 DNA reads as TGCAGCGCCCATCGGGGACTAGTAAACTACAATGAGCAGTTCTTC.

In this sample, this clonotype turned up a few times. The chain is built from TRBV28 and TRBJ2-5, with TRBD2 matching 9 bases. CDR3 size: 15 residues. Germline-derived CDR1 and CDR2 are MDHEN and SYDVKM. With V trimmed by 9 bases and J by 6 bases, 14 bases remained unmatched. The CDR3: CASMGLSGRMKTQYF. CDR3 DNA sequence: TGTGCCAGTATGGGGTTGAGCGGGAGGATGAAGACCCAGTACTTC.

The chain is built from TRBV6-1 and TRBJ2-7, with 10 bases that match TRBD1. CDR1 MNHNS and CDR2 SASEGT come from the germline V gene. With 6 bases clipped from V and 6 bases from J, the junction kept 11 bases outside the gene matches. This CDR3 has 15 amino acids. The CDR3 nucleotides read TGTGCCAGCAGGGAGACAGGGGGCAGTGCTGTCGAGCAGTACTTC. It codes for CASRETGGSAVEQYF.

There are many counts of this clonotype. The chain employs TRBV11-3 and TRBJ2-2, with a tentative D call TRBD2 (5 bases). CDR3 size: 15 residues. Germline V gene sequence: CDR1 SGHNT, CDR2 YENEEA. V was pared by 2 bases and J by 4 bases, with 11 bases between. In DNA form, the CDR3 reads TGTGCCAGCAGCTTATTAGGGAGATCCACCGGGGAGCTGTTTTTT. It yields the protein CASSLLGRSTGELFF.

This clonotype was counted many times. V is TRBV7-6 and J is TRBJ2-5, with unresolved D. The CDR3 length is 14 residues. Germline CDR1 and CDR2: SGHVS and FNYEAQ. V was cut by 1 base and J by 1 base, with 7 bases left in between. This chain's CDR3 is CASSLGLAQETQYF. The DNA for the CDR3 is TGTGCCAGCAGCTTAGGGTTAGCCCAAGAGACCCAGTACTTC. Full variable domain (rest looked up from reference TRBV7-6 and TRBJ2-5): GAGVSQSPRYKVTKRGQDVALRCDPISGHVSLYWYRQALGQGPEFLTYFNYEAQQDKSGLPNDRFSAERPEGSISTLTIQRTEQRDSAMYRCASSLGLAQETQYFGPGTRLLVL.

This clonotype was counted at least ten times. The chain recombines TRBV4-1 with TRBJ2-7, with D hard to call. V shed 3 bases and J shed 2 bases, with 14 bases lying between them. Germline CDR1 reads MGHRA; CDR2 reads YSYEKL. The CDR3 totals 15 residues. CDR3 region: CASSQVSGGTYEQYF. DNA of the CDR3: TGCGCCAGCAGCCAGGTATCCGGTGGAACCTACGAGCAGTACTTC.

This clonotype occurred many times. CDR3 in amino acids: CSARKGSSGANVLTF. In DNA form, the CDR3 reads TGCAGTGCTAGAAAAGGTTCCTCTGGGGCCAACGTCCTGACTTTC. The chain couples TRBV20-1 to TRBJ2-6; D is undetermined. CDR3 length: 15 residues. Germline lookup yields CDR1 DFQATT and CDR2 SNEGSKA (reference sequence). Trimming removed 2 bases from V and 0 bases from J, with 8 bases in between.

Many counts were recorded for this clonotype. The chain links TRBV11-3 to TRBJ1-4, with D unclear. Germline V gene lookup returns CDR1 SGHNT and CDR2 YENEEA. The CDR3 length is 14 residues. Trimming left V 5 bases short and J 8 bases short, with 15 bases between. CDR3 sequence (DNA): TGTGCCAGCAGCCAAAGCACCCGGAGAGAAAAACTGTTTTTT. It encodes CASSQSTRREKLFF.

About this clonotype: The conserved closing phenylalanine or tryptophan is absent in this CDR3, likely reflecting a read error. The chain couples TRBV9 to TRBJ2-1; D is possibly TRBD2 (5 bases). The V gene's germline CDR1 is SGDLS and CDR2 YYNGEE. This CDR3 region has 13 residues. The CDR3 sequence is CASSVALASEQFS. CDR3 sequence (DNA): TGTGCCAGTAGCGTAGCTTTGGCGTCTGAGCAGTTCTCC.

Worth noting for this clonotype: A read error is possible here, since a much larger clone lies one base away. The CDR3 end shows no conserved phenylalanine or tryptophan, and so a read error is likely. The chain has TRBV3-1 and TRBJ2-2, with TRBD2 identical over 14 bases. The CDR3 spans 16 residues. V was pared by 4 bases and J by 4 bases, with 2 bases of the junction left unmatched. CDR1 is LGHDT and CDR2 is YNNKEL in the germline V gene (reference sequence). Here the CDR3 DNA reads TGTGCCAGCAGCCGCGGACTAGCGGGAGGCACCGGGGAGCTGTTTCTT. The encoded protein is CASSRGLAGGTGELFL.

This clonotype was detected ten times or more. This rearrangement joins TRBV11-2 to TRBJ2-7, with 12 bases identical to TRBD2. This CDR3 region has 16 residues. The germline V gene has CDR1 SGHAT and CDR2 FQNNGV. V trimming: 8 bases; J trimming: 1 base; junction bases outside the gene matches: 9. CDR3 region: CASLGLAGFPSYEQYF. DNA of the CDR3: TGTGCCAGCCTGGGACTAGCGGGCTTCCCTTCCTACGAGCAGTACTTC.

This clonotype appeared many times. CDR3 in DNA: TGTGCCCGCACACAAGGCCAAGAGGGTTCACCCCTCCACTTT. Protein sequence: CARTQGQEGSPLHF. V and J are TRBV30 and TRBJ1-6; D is unresolved. The CDR3 has 14 residues. CDR1 is GTSNPN, CDR2 SVGIG, per germline (reference sequence). V shed 8 bases and J shed 9 bases, with 20 bases lying between them.

Ten or more counts support this clonotype. The V gene is TRBV15, the J gene TRBJ1-6, with a possible D match to TRBD1 (5 bases). CDR1 and CDR2 from the germline V gene are LNHNV and YYDKDF (reference sequence). The CDR3 is 13 amino acids. V lost 5 bases and J 10 bases, leaving 12 bases between the germline ends. The CDR3 nucleotides are TGTGCCACCAGCGCCTCTCGGGGGTCACCCCTCCACTTT. Translating it yields CATSASRGSPLHF. Drawing the rest from reference TRBV15 and TRBJ1-6, the complete variable domain is DAMVIQNPRYQVTQFGKPVTLSCSQTLNHNVMYWYQQKSSQAPKLLFHYYDKDFNNEADTPDNFQSRRPNTSFCFLDIRSPGLGDTAMYLCATSASRGSPLHFGNGTRLTVT.

This clonotype was counted between two and nine times. This sequence may be a read error, since a much larger clone differs from it by one base. The V call is TRBV20-1, the J call TRBJ2-7; 9 nucleotides agree with TRBD1. CDR3 length: 14 residues. Germline V CDR1 and CDR2: DFQATT, SNEGSKA (reference sequence). Losses at the gene ends were 6 bases for V and 6 bases for J; bases not matched to a gene: 12. The CDR3 DNA reads as TGCAGTGCCCGGAGGGGACAGGGTGCCTCCGAGCAGTACTTC. Translation gives CSARRGQGASEQYF.

In this sample, this clonotype turned up many times. The chain couples TRBV28 to TRBJ2-7, with D uncertain. This CDR3 is built from 11 residues. V lost 5 bases, J lost 6 bases, and 8 bases lay in between. The V gene's germline CDR1 is MDHEN and CDR2 SYDVKM. CDR3 protein: CASSPYSEQYF. The CDR3 coding sequence is TGTGCCAGCAGTCCTTATTCCGAGCAGTACTTC.

The chain combines TRBV7-9 with TRBJ2-5; 8 positions match TRBD2. Germline-derived CDR1 and CDR2 are SEHNR and FQNEAQ (reference sequence). This CDR3 is 15 amino acids long. V lost 0 bases, J lost 5 bases, and 5 bases stayed unmatched. The CDR3 loop is CASSLAGGGRETQYF. CDR3 DNA: TGTGCCAGCAGCTTAGCCGGGGGGGGGAGGGAGACCCAGTACTTC.

This chain joins TRBV10-3 and TRBJ1-2, with TRBD1 matching 11 bases. J gave up 3 bases and V 8 bases, and 11 bases lay outside the gene matches. This CDR3 is 16 amino acids long. CDR1 ENHRY and CDR2 SYGVKD come from the germline V gene. CDR3 residues: CAIARDRGSADYGYTF. CDR3 coding DNA: TGTGCCATCGCTAGGGACAGGGGGTCGGCTGACTATGGCTACACCTTC.